The clone carrying this T cell receptor (beta chain) was detected only once. The sample is drawn from a study of technical replicates of blood from several donors. Produced via immunoSEQ multiplex PCR; TCRdb's table is partial and in-frame only. Found here are more than 75,000 clones, approximately 93% of them singletons; the top ten hold about 0.23%. The CDR3 has 12 residues. Germline values: CDR1 SEHNR, CDR2 FQNEAQ (reference sequence). J was trimmed by 7 bases and V by 5 bases; bases with no gene match: 5. This chain uses TRBV7-9 with TRBJ2-7; 7 bases match TRBD1. Sequencing input: T cells isolated from PBMCs. This TCR was sampled from a human donor in good health. CDR3 residues: CASSLGTDEQYF. The CDR3 nucleotides are TGTGCCAGCAGCCTAGGGACAGATGAGCAGTACTTC.